The 16 T cell receptor beta chains below come from one sample, sequenced in a study of a mutant IDH1 vaccine in newly diagnosed glioma (dated by TCRdb to the early 2020s). In the paper's terms, the time point label means: week 23, last vaccination. Each vaccine dose, consisting of 300 ug of a 20-mer mutant IDH1 peptide in Montanide, was administered subcutaneously with topical imiquimod. Their antigens are not known. Libraries came from the immunoSEQ multiplex PCR assay. TCRdb holds this immuneACCESS table with in-frame rearrangements only. Some clones are missing; in checked studies, unresolved V genes explain under half, and the rest has no known cause. The sample includes about 65,000 clones, with approximately 84% observed a single time. Of the sample, 4% is held by the ten largest clones. Sequencing was performed on PBMCs, taken from a glioma patient whose treatment included an IDH1 peptide vaccine. These receptors were obtained from a young man with glioma.

This clone was picked up one time. This sequence joins TRBV6-6 and TRBJ2-7, with TRBD2 matching over 7 bases. The junction had 5 bases not matched to a gene; V was cut back by 7 bases and J by 2 bases. The V gene's germline CDR1 is MNHNY and CDR2 SVGAGI (reference sequence). The CDR3 covers 13 residues. The CDR3 DNA reads TGTGCCAGCAACCGGGGAGGGCCCTACGAGCAGTACTTC. Translating gives CASNRGGPYEQYF.

The chain couples TRBV18 to TRBJ1-1; D not certain. Germline-derived CDR1 and CDR2 are KGHSH and LQKENI. The V and J ends lost 2 bases and 0 bases respectively, with 4 bases between them. CDR3 length: 13 residues. The CDR3 protein is CASSPGMNTEAFF. The DNA of the CDR3 is TGTGCCAGCTCACCAGGGATGAACACTGAAGCTTTCTTT.

This chain links TRBV4-1 with TRBJ1-3; D is unresolved. The CDR3 runs 17 residues. V gave up 0 bases and J gave up 0 bases, with 12 bases separating them. CDR1 and CDR2 from the germline V gene are MGHRA and YSYEKL. In DNA form, the CDR3 reads TGCGCCAGCAGCCAAGACAGTAGGGCGAGCTCTGGAAACACCATATATTTT. It is translated as CASSQDSRASSGNTIYF.

This clone occurred a few times. The J gene is TRBJ1-5, the V gene TRBV2, with TRBD1 identical over 7 bases. The CDR3 loop spans 15 amino acids. Germline values: CDR1 SNHLY, CDR2 FYNNEI. V was pared by 6 bases and J by 6 bases, with 11 bases of the junction left unmatched. The CDR3: CASSSLGTATQPQHF. The CDR3 coding sequence is TGTGCCAGCAGCTCACTTGGGACAGCCACTCAGCCCCAGCATTTT.

V and J are TRBV6-6 and TRBJ2-5, with unresolved D. The CDR3 has 13 residues. Germline lookup yields CDR1 MNHNY and CDR2 SVGAGI (reference sequence). Trimming cost V 7 bases and J 4 bases, with 13 bases left between them. The CDR3 DNA sequence: TGTGCCAGCAACCTACCTCCAGGAGAGACCCAGTACTTC. Its protein is CASNLPPGETQYF.

Within the sample, this clone is medium-sized. J is TRBJ2-1 and V is TRBV15; D is perhaps TRBD1 (5 bases). Trimming cost V 0 bases and J 1 base, with 10 bases left between them. The V gene's germline CDR1 is LNHNV and CDR2 YYDKDF (reference sequence). The CDR3 extends over 16 amino acids. CDR3 bases: TGTGCCACCAGCAGAGATTCTACAGGATCCTACAATGAGCAGTTCTTC. This translates into CATSRDSTGSYNEQFF.

The chain recombines TRBV4-1 with TRBJ1-5; D unresolved. Germline CDR1 is MGHRA and CDR2 is YSYEKL. Trimming pared 0 bases from V and 3 bases from J, leaving 9 bases between. CDR3 length: 15 amino acids. The CDR3 protein is CASSQDHPYNQPQHF. The CDR3 bases are TGCGCCAGCAGCCAAGATCACCCGTACAATCAGCCCCAGCATTTT.

The CDR3 here is CASSDLRTGDHGYTF. The CDR3 DNA follows: TGCGCCAGCAGTGACCTAAGGACAGGGGACCATGGCTACACCTTC. The chain recombines TRBV10-2 with TRBJ1-2; TRBD1 matches at 9 bases. This CDR3 comprises 15 residues. Germline assignment: CDR1 WSHSY and CDR2 SAAADI. With 3 bases clipped from V and 6 bases from J, the junction kept 8 bases outside the gene matches.

The rearrangement links TRBV5-6 to TRBJ1-5; D is ambiguous. The germline CDR1 and CDR2 sequences are SGHDT and YYEEEE. The CDR3 is made up of 14 amino acids. Trimming removed 6 bases at V and 0 bases at J, with 10 bases between. CDR3 amino acids: CASNEGNSNQPQHF. The CDR3 coding sequence is TGTGCCAGCAACGAGGGAAATAGCAATCAGCCCCAGCATTTT. The full variable domain, its missing parts supplied by reference TRBV5-6 and TRBJ1-5, is DAGVTQSPTHLIKTRGQQVTLRCSPKSGHDTVSWYQQALGQGPQFIFQYYEEEERQRGNFPDRFSGHQFPNYSSELNVNALLLGDSALYLCASNEGNSNQPQHFGDGTRLSIL.

This chain connects TRBV28 to TRBJ1-5; 9 nucleotides align to TRBD1. This CDR3 is 15 amino acids long. CDR1 and CDR2 (germline): MDHEN, SYDVKM. V shed 5 bases and J 9 bases; nucleotides not matched to a gene: 11. The CDR3 nucleotides are TGTGCCAGCAGTCCCTCGACAGGGGGTTGGAGGCCCCAGCATTTT. Translating gives CASSPSTGGWRPQHF.

The V call is TRBV28, the J call TRBJ1-5, with D possibly TRBD1 on 5 matching bases. The CDR3 contains 15 residues. The germline V gene encodes CDR1 MDHEN and CDR2 SYDVKM. Trimming removed 2 bases at V and 4 bases at J, with 12 bases between. CDR3 residues: CASSLIQVGNQPQHF. In DNA, the CDR3 is TGTGCCAGCAGTTTAATACAGGTGGGGAATCAGCCCCAGCATTTT.

This chain uses TRBV7-9 with TRBJ1-2; D gene uncertain. The CDR3 is 19 amino acids. The V and J ends lost 0 bases and 3 bases respectively, with 23 bases between them. Per germline, CDR1 SEHNR and CDR2 FQNEAQ (reference sequence). CDR3 bases: TGTGCCAGCAGCTTAGCTCTGGCAGAGCCCTTTATCGCCGACTATGGCTACACCTTC. Protein product: CASSLALAEPFIADYGYTF.

CDR3: CASSYVGAEQFF. CDR3 coding DNA: TGTGCCAGCAGTTACGTTGGAGCTGAGCAGTTCTTC. This chain links TRBV6-5 with TRBJ2-1; no reliable D call. Looked up from germline, CDR1 is MNHEY and CDR2 is SVGAGI. V lost 2 bases to trimming and J lost 9 bases, with 8 bases between them. The CDR3 is made up of 12 amino acids.

The chain links TRBV21-1 to TRBJ1-1; the table gives TRBD1 as D, unverified against the DNA. TRBV21-1 is a pseudogene locus. The CDR3 sequence is 18 residues long. The CDR3: CASSKYGETGGRCTEAFF. Here the CDR3 DNA reads TGTGCCAGCAGCAAATATGGAGAGACAGGGGGCCGGTGCACTGAAGCTTTCTTT.

The chain uses TRBV7-2 and TRBJ2-1, with a possible D match to TRBD1 (5 bases). The CDR3 is made up of 15 amino acids. Germline CDR1 and CDR2: SGHTA and FQGNSA. Trimming left V 6 bases short and J 0 bases short, with 12 bases between. CDR3 DNA sequence: TGTGCCAGCAGGGTAAAGGGGATCTCCTACAATGAGCAGTTCTTC. It translates to CASRVKGISYNEQFF. Full variable domain (rest looked up from reference TRBV7-2 and TRBJ2-1): GAGVSQSPSNKVTEKGKDVELRCDPISGHTALYWYRQSLGQGLEFLIYFQGNSAPDKSGLPSDRFSAERTGGSVSTLTIQRTQQEDSAVYLCASRVKGISYNEQFFGPGTRLTVL.

J is TRBJ2-7 and V is TRBV6-5; 7 nucleotides align to TRBD1. The J segment lost 4 bases and the V segment lost 4 bases, leaving 4 bases of the junction unmatched. The CDR3 contains 13 residues. CDR1 is MNHEY and CDR2 is SVGAGI in the germline V gene. CDR3 nucleotide sequence: TGTGCCAGCAGTTCCGGGACAGTTTACGAGCAGTACTTC. Amino acids: CASSSGTVYEQYF.